This TCR beta chain was retrieved from a study of Ad26.COV2.S vaccination and SARS-CoV-2 variants. Study-wide background: Recipients of Ad26.COV2.S got it intramuscularly, once or twice 56 days apart.

Sequencing used immunoSEQ multiplex PCR; TCRdb keeps in-frame clones, though not all of them. The table includes around 450,000 clones, 89% detected once. The treatment: about 20 received Ad26.COV2.S at low or high dose, single or two shots; 5 received placebo; per-sample allocation not given. It was on day 63 after the first vaccine or placebo injection that samples were taken. An Ad26 vector that expressed Wuhan-strain SARS-CoV-2 spike constituted the vaccine. On this clone itself: The target antigen is unknown.

Study-wide findings and caveats: Vaccine recipients showed a spike-specific TCR breadth that was higher than in placebo recipients.

CDR1 is MNHGY, CDR2 SAAAGT, per germline. Deletions cut 7 bases from V and 4 bases from J, with 4 bases between. There are 10 residues in the CDR3. The rearrangement links TRBV6-8 to TRBJ1-2; D unresolved. This receptor was taken from a person between 18 and 59 years old who received the Ad26.COV2.S COVID-19 vaccine or a placebo. Sequences were derived from peripheral blood, sampled in a trial of Ad26.COV2.S vaccine versus placebo. CDR3 residues: CASILYGYTF. The CDR3 DNA reads as TGTGCCAGCATACTCTATGGCTACACCTTC.